Below, 15 T cell receptor beta chains from the same sample are listed, as sequenced in a study of shared clonotypes between healthy human individuals. Sequencing was performed with immunoSEQ multiplex PCR; in TCRdb, only in-frame clones are kept and a portion is missing. This sample has over 2 million clones, with approximately 95% found just once. The sequencing sample was made of naive CD4+ T cells sorted from blood. Stated subset: CD45RA+ positively selected. These receptors were obtained from a man aged 18 to 35 in good health.

The rearrangement joins TRBV28 to TRBJ1-2; D possibly corresponds to TRBD1 (5 bases). V lost 3 bases to trimming and J lost 4 bases, with 15 bases between them. Germline V lookup: CDR1 MDHEN, CDR2 SYDVKM. CDR3 length: 15 residues. In nucleotides, the CDR3 is TGTGCCAGCAGTTTCTCGCAGGGAAGGCCCTATGGCTACACCTTC. As protein: CASSFSQGRPYGYTF.

This rearrangement joins TRBV7-2 to TRBJ1-6; D is possibly TRBD1 (5 bases). The CDR3 extends over 16 amino acids. Between the trimmed V and J ends, which lost 5 bases and 8 bases, there was a span of 19 bases. Germline assignment: CDR1 SGHTA and CDR2 FQGNSA. The CDR3 protein is CASSEGPPRVDSPLHF. The CDR3 DNA reads as TGTGCCAGCAGCGAGGGACCCCCTCGGGTCGATTCACCCCTCCACTTT.

The chain employs TRBV10-1 and TRBJ1-1; 10 bases agree with TRBD1. Germline CDR1 is WNHNN and CDR2 is SYGVQD (reference sequence). Trimming took 2 bases from V and 2 from J; bases not matched to a gene: 8. This CDR3 comprises 17 residues. In DNA form, the CDR3 reads TGCGCCAGCAGTGAGAAGCGACAGGGGGCTATTAACACTGAAGCTTTCTTT. Translated, it gives CASSEKRQGAINTEAFF.

The J gene is TRBJ2-3, the V gene TRBV7-9; 8 bases align to TRBD1. From germline, CDR1 is SEHNR and CDR2 FQNEAQ (reference sequence). V lost 7 bases and J lost 1; bases outside the gene matches: 4. The CDR3 covers 14 residues. The CDR3 reads CASTQGQGTDTQYF. CDR3 DNA sequence: TGTGCCAGCACCCAGGGACAGGGCACAGATACGCAGTATTTT.

The chain joins TRBV21-1 to TRBJ2-7; the table names TRBD1, a call not compared with the DNA. TRBV21-1 is designated a pseudogene. The CDR3 is 13 amino acids. CDR3 DNA sequence: TGTGCCAGCACGACATGGCTCGTCTACGAGCAGTACTTC. It specifies CASTTWLVYEQYF.

The chain carries TRBV28 and TRBJ2-7; D is possibly TRBD1 (6 bases). Germline values: CDR1 MDHEN, CDR2 SYDVKM. The CDR3 loop spans 12 amino acids. Between the trimmed V and J ends, which lost 5 bases and 6 bases, there was a span of 11 bases. The CDR3 DNA follows: TGTGCCAGCAGTGGGACAATCAGCGAGCAGTACTTC. Translation gives CASSGTISEQYF.

The genes are TRBV7-9 and TRBJ1-2; D ambiguous. CDR1 is SEHNR, CDR2 FQNEAQ, per germline (reference sequence). The length of the CDR3 is 13 residues. The V and J ends lost 4 bases and 7 bases respectively, with 13 bases between them. CDR3 sequence reads: CASSSLERSGYTF. CDR3 sequence (DNA): TGTGCCAGCAGCTCCCTCGAGAGGTCTGGCTACACCTTC.

The V call is TRBV9, the J call TRBJ1-1; D is uncertain. The V end was cut by 1 base, the J end by 3 bases, with 13 bases between. In germline, CDR1 is SGDLS, CDR2 YYNGEE. The CDR3 is 15 residues long. The CDR3 DNA is TGTGCCAGCAGCGTATATCAGGTGGGGTACACTGAAGCTTTCTTT. Protein: CASSVYQVGYTEAFF.

This clone has just one count. The chain joins TRBV21-1 to TRBJ1-2; the table's TRBD1 call for D was not verified on the DNA. TRBV21-1 represents a pseudogene. CDR3 size: 14 residues. This chain's CDR3 is CASRDWTGGFGYTF. Here the CDR3 DNA reads TGTGCCAGCAGGGATTGGACAGGGGGCTTTGGCTACACCTTC.

The V gene is TRBV5-1, the J gene TRBJ1-6; 8 positions agree with TRBD1. Germline V gene sequence: CDR1 SGHRS, CDR2 YFSETQ. V was pared by 1 base and J by 8 bases, with 2 bases of the junction left unmatched. There are 14 residues in the CDR3. The CDR3 sequence: CASSLHRGDSPLHF. Written as DNA, the CDR3 is TGCGCCAGCAGCTTGCACAGGGGGGATTCACCCCTCCACTTT.

V gene TRBV11-2 combines with J gene TRBJ2-3, with D perhaps matching TRBD1 (6 bases). Per germline, CDR1 SGHAT and CDR2 FQNNGV. Trimming cost V 4 bases and J 3 bases, with 11 bases left between them. The CDR3 is 14 residues long. For the CDR3, the DNA is TGTGCCAGCAGCTATTCACAGGGTACAGATACGCAGTATTTT. Its translation is CASSYSQGTDTQYF. The full variable domain, in which reference TRBV11-2 and TRBJ2-3 provide the parts outside the CDR3, is EAGVAQSPRYKIIEKRQSVAFWCNPISGHATLYWYQQILGQGPKLLIQFQNNGVVDDSQLPKDRFSAERLKGVDSTLKIQPAKLEDSAVYLCASSYSQGTDTQYFGPGTRLTVL.

This chain uses TRBV30 with TRBJ2-7; 11 nucleotides match TRBD1. CDR3 length: 18 residues. CDR1 is GTSNPN and CDR2 is SVGIG in the germline V gene (reference sequence). V shed 5 bases and J 1 base; nucleotides not matched to a gene: 16. The CDR3 protein is CAWGRTPSGTGGSYEQYF. The CDR3 region has the DNA TGTGCCTGGGGTCGAACCCCCTCCGGGACAGGGGGATCCTACGAGCAGTACTTC. Drawing the rest from reference TRBV30 and TRBJ2-7, the complete variable domain is SQTIHQWPATLVQPVGSPLSLECTVEGTSNPNLYWYRQAAGRGLQLLFYSVGIGQISSEVPQNLSASRPQDRQFILSSKKLLLSDSGFYLCAWGRTPSGTGGSYEQYFGPGTRLTVT.

V is TRBV19 and J is TRBJ1-5; D is uncertain. CDR1 and CDR2 from the germline V gene are LNHDA and SQIVND (reference sequence). The CDR3 totals 18 residues. The V and J ends lost 2 bases and 0 bases respectively, with 17 bases between them. CDR3 residues: CASSIPSGSAYSNQPQHF. CDR3 nucleotides: TGTGCCAGTAGTATACCCTCCGGCAGTGCCTATAGCAATCAGCCCCAGCATTTT.

The CDR3 loop is CASSRDVVNTEAFF. The CDR3 DNA is TGTGCCAGCAGTCGGGACGTAGTGAACACTGAAGCTTTCTTT. V gene TRBV6-6 combines with J gene TRBJ1-1; tentative D call: TRBD1 (5 bases). Trimming shortened V by 5 bases and J by 0 bases, and 10 bases separated the two germline ends. CDR1 and CDR2 from the germline V gene are MNHNY and SVGAGI (reference sequence). This CDR3 is built from 14 residues.

The genes are TRBV12-5 and TRBJ2-5, with D tentatively TRBD1 or TRBD2 (5 bases each). The germline V gene encodes CDR1 LGHNT and CDR2 FRNRAP. The V and J ends lost 6 bases and 5 bases respectively, with 13 bases between them. The CDR3 sequence is 13 residues long. This CDR3 reads CASGSLWGETQYF. The CDR3 DNA is TGTGCTAGTGGCTCCCTCTGGGGGGAGACCCAGTACTTC. Combining the CDR3 with reference TRBV12-5 and TRBJ2-5 gives the whole variable domain DARVTQTPRHKVTEMGQEVTMRCQPILGHNTVFWYRQTMMQGLELLAYFRNRAPLDDSGMPKDRFSAEMPDATLATLKIQPSEPRDSAVYFCASGSLWGETQYFGPGTRLLVL.